This entry lists 18 T cell receptor beta chains sequenced from one sample in a study of blood T cell repertoires in COVID-19. Only in-frame clones appear in the TCRdb table, and some are missing; sequencing was by immunoSEQ multiplex PCR. The data hold 200,000 to 300,000 clones, with under 90% observed a single time. Specimen: peripheral blood. Receptor source: a human donor in a cohort sampled during active COVID-19.

The rearrangement links TRBV5-1 to TRBJ2-1; 12 bases line up with TRBD1. CDR3 length equals 15 residues. V lost 5 bases and J lost 6; bases outside the gene matches: 6. CDR1 is SGHRS, CDR2 YFSETQ, per germline. CDR3 coding DNA: TGCGCCAGCAGTGTGGGGACAGGGGGCCGCAATGAGCAGTTCTTC. Residues: CASSVGTGGRNEQFF. Drawing the rest from reference TRBV5-1 and TRBJ2-1, the complete variable domain is KAGVTQTPRYLIKTRGQQVTLSCSPISGHRSVSWYQQTPGQGLQFLFEYFSETQRNKGNFPGRFSGRQFSNSRSEMNVSTLELGDSALYLCASSVGTGGRNEQFFGPGTRLTVL.

This clone was observed once. J is TRBJ2-1 and V is TRBV4-3, with 8 bases aligning to TRBD1. CDR3 size: 16 residues. V was clipped by 0 bases and J by 7 bases; unmatched bases: 8. CDR1 is LGHNA, CDR2 YSLEER, per germline. The CDR3 region is CASSQESDRASNEQFF. The CDR3 region has the DNA TGCGCCAGCAGCCAAGAATCGGACAGGGCATCAAATGAGCAGTTCTTC.

The V call is TRBV10-2, the J call TRBJ2-4, with 8 bases that match TRBD2. With 3 bases clipped from V and 0 bases from J, the junction kept 4 bases outside the gene matches. Germline V gene lookup returns CDR1 WSHSY and CDR2 SAAADI. The length of the CDR3 is 16 residues. The CDR3 DNA reads TGCGCCAGCAGTGACATAGCGGGAAAAGCCAAAAACATTCAGTACTTC. This codes for CASSDIAGKAKNIQYF.

The V gene is TRBV5-1, the J gene TRBJ2-3; no definite D call. CDR1 SGHRS and CDR2 YFSETQ come from the germline V gene. Trimming took off 2 bases at V and 0 bases at J, with 13 bases between the two ends. The CDR3 consists of 16 residues. CDR3 in amino acids: CASSFLAQRSTDTQYF. In DNA, the CDR3 is TGCGCCAGCAGCTTCTTAGCCCAGAGAAGCACAGATACGCAGTATTTT.

The gene calls are TRBV5-4 and TRBJ2-2; D gene uncertain. V was trimmed by 1 base and J by 10 bases, leaving 14 bases between them. The CDR3 is made up of 14 amino acids. The germline CDR1 and CDR2 sequences are SGHNT and YYREEE (reference sequence). The CDR3 bases are TGTGCCAGCAGCTTGCTGGGCCCCCAAGAGGAGCTGTTTTTT. It codes for CASSLLGPQEELFF.

The chain employs TRBV4-3 and TRBJ2-3, with 8 bases identical to TRBD2. V lost 0 bases, J lost 1 base, and 3 bases stayed unmatched. Germline V gene lookup returns CDR1 LGHNA and CDR2 YSLEER. The CDR3 contains 16 residues. The CDR3 nucleotides are TGCGCCAGCAGCCAAGAACCAGCGGGGGGCACAGATACGCAGTATTTT. Translated, it gives CASSQEPAGGTDTQYF.

This sequence joins TRBV10-3 and TRBJ1-2, with TRBD1 matching over 7 bases. In germline, CDR1 is ENHRY, CDR2 SYGVKD. The CDR3 is 13 amino acids. Germline trimming cut 4 bases from V and 4 bases from J; bases unmatched to any gene: 3. CDR3 residues: CAISGQGVYGYTF. The CDR3 coding sequence is TGTGCCATCAGTGGACAGGGCGTCTATGGCTACACCTTC.

The chain has TRBV11-1 and TRBJ1-1; D gene uncertain. Germline assignment: CDR1 SGHAT and CDR2 FQDESV (reference sequence). The CDR3 totals 16 residues. The germline V and J ends were trimmed by 2 bases and 1 base, with 14 bases remaining between them. In DNA, the CDR3 is TGTGCCAGCAGCTTAAAATCCCCTCCTTCGAACACTGAAGCTTTCTTT. Translation: CASSLKSPPSNTEAFF.

This chain connects TRBV6-5 to TRBJ2-7; 9 bases line up with TRBD1. V lost 8 bases, J lost 4 bases, and 9 bases stayed unmatched. The CDR3 loop spans 14 amino acids. Germline CDR1 is MNHEY and CDR2 is SVGAGI. The CDR3 loop is CASQTGTGSYEQYF. The CDR3 coding sequence is TGTGCCAGCCAAACCGGGACAGGGTCTTACGAGCAGTACTTC.

V and J are TRBV5-1 and TRBJ1-2, with TRBD1 identical over 7 bases. V shed 4 bases, J shed 3 bases, and the junction held 9 bases outside the gene matches. Looked up from germline, CDR1 is SGHRS and CDR2 is YFSETQ. This CDR3 has 15 residues. The CDR3 DNA reads as TGCGCCAGCAGCGCGGTTCAGGGGGTAGACTATGGCTACACCTTC. This translates into CASSAVQGVDYGYTF. Together with reference TRBV5-1 and TRBJ1-2, the CDR3 gives the full variable domain: KAGVTQTPRYLIKTRGQQVTLSCSPISGHRSVSWYQQTPGQGLQFLFEYFSETQRNKGNFPGRFSGRQFSNSRSEMNVSTLELGDSALYLCASSAVQGVDYGYTFGSGTRLTVV.

The rearrangement joins TRBV6-4 to TRBJ1-4; D is unclear. Trimming shortened V by 6 bases and J by 7 bases, and 12 bases separated the two germline ends. Germline CDR1 reads MRHNA; CDR2 reads SNTAGT. The CDR3 consists of 13 residues. For the CDR3, the DNA is TGTGCCAGCAGCCTCCCCCCGGGTGAAAAACTGTTTTTT. Encoded protein: CASSLPPGEKLFF.

The genes are TRBV6-6 and TRBJ2-3, with 9 bases fitting TRBD1. V lost 10 bases, J lost 2 bases, and 10 bases stayed unmatched. Germline CDR1 reads MNHNY; CDR2 reads SVGAGI (reference sequence). There are 15 residues in the CDR3. This chain's CDR3 is CATGGTGQITDTQYF. In DNA, the CDR3 is TGTGCCACTGGAGGGACAGGGCAGATCACAGATACGCAGTATTTT.

V and J are TRBV7-9 and TRBJ2-3; 8 bases align to TRBD2. This CDR3 has 16 amino acids. Germline V gives CDR1 SEHNR, CDR2 FQNEAQ (reference sequence). J was trimmed by 0 bases and V by 2 bases; bases with no gene match: 4. The CDR3 DNA is TGTGCCAGCAGCTTACAGAGCGGGGGAAGCACAGATACGCAGTATTTT. This encodes CASSLQSGGSTDTQYF.

This clone was seen only once. The chain recombines TRBV15 with TRBJ2-2, with 10 bases lining up with TRBD2. CDR3 length equals 16 residues. The germline gives CDR1 LNHNV, CDR2 YYDKDF (reference sequence). Germline trimming cut 0 bases from V and 6 bases from J; bases unmatched to any gene: 4. The CDR3 is CATSRDERGGAGELFF. The CDR3 nucleotides are TGTGCCACCAGCAGAGACGAGCGGGGGGGAGCCGGGGAGCTGTTTTTT.

The chain carries TRBV29-1 and TRBJ2-5; tentative D call: TRBD2 (6 bases). The V end was cut by 5 bases, the J end by 4 bases, with 17 bases between. The length of the CDR3 is 14 residues. Per the germline V gene, CDR1 is SQVTM and CDR2 is ANQGSEA. The CDR3 region is CSVRRLDELETQYF. CDR3 coding DNA: TGCAGCGTTCGGCGACTAGACGAATTAGAGACCCAGTACTTC.

The genes are TRBV6-5 and TRBJ2-6; 9 bases are shared with TRBD1. V lost 5 bases and J lost 2; bases outside the gene matches: 1. The CDR3 runs to 15 residues. In germline, CDR1 is MNHEY, CDR2 SVGAGI. The CDR3 spells CASSRDRAGANVLTF. CDR3 coding DNA: TGTGCCAGCAGTCGGGACAGGGCTGGGGCCAACGTCCTGACTTTC.

J is TRBJ2-3 and V is TRBV4-1; D may be TRBD1 (6 bases). V was cut by 0 bases and J by 2 bases, with 12 bases left in between. The CDR3 spans 16 residues. CDR1 MGHRA and CDR2 YSYEKL come from the germline V gene. The CDR3 DNA sequence: TGCGCCAGCAGCCAAGACGAAGGACAGCACACAGATACGCAGTATTTT. Translated, it gives CASSQDEGQHTDTQYF.

V usage is TRBV28 and J usage is TRBJ1-2; D gene unclear. The V gene lost 6 bases and the J gene lost 5 bases, with 10 bases spanning the gap. The germline gives CDR1 MDHEN, CDR2 SYDVKM. The CDR3 is made up of 12 amino acids. CDR3 bases: TGTGCCAGCAGCTATGAGCCTTATGGCTACACCTTC. It encodes CASSYEPYGYTF.